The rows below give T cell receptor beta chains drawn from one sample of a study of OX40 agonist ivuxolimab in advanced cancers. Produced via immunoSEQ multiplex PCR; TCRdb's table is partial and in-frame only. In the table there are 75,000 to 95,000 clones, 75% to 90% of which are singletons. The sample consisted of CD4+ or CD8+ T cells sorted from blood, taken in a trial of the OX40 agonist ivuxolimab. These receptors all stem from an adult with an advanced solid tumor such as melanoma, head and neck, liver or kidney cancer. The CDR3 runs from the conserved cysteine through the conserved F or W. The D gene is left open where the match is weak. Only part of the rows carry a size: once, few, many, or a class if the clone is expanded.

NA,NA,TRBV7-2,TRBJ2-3,CASSLPTSGPSTDTQYF,TGTGCCAGCAGCTTACCCACAAGCGGGCCTAGCACAGATACGCAGTATTTT
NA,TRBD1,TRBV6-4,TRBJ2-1,CASSDSDRDEQFF,TGTGCCAGCAGTGACTCGGACAGGGATGAGCAGTTCTTC
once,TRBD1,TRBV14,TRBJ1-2,CASSQVGGGYYGYTF,TGTGCCAGCAGCCAAGTAGGAGGGGGCTACTATGGCTACACCTTC
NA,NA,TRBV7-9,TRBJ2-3,CASSARTGGDTQYF,TGTGCCAGCAGCGCCCGGACAGGAGGGGATACGCAGTATTTT
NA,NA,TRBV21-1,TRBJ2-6,CASSKARGGRVPPGANVLTF,TGTGCCAGCAGCAAAGCGCGGGGGGGACGGGTACCACCTGGGGCCAACGTCCTGACTTTC
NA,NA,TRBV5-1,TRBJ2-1,CASRPDLSSYNEQFF,TGCGCCAGCAGACCGGACTTGAGCTCCTACAATGAGCAGTTCTTC
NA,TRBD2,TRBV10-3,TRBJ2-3,CAISELAGGDTQYF,TGTGCCATCAGTGAGCTAGCGGGAGGGGATACGCAGTATTTT
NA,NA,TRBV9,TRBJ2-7,CASSVEGGTYEQYF,TGTGCCAGCAGCGTAGAGGGCGGAACTTACGAGCAGTACTTC
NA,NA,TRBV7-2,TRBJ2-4,CASSLGTAKNIQYF,TGTGCCAGCAGCTTAGGGACAGCCAAAAACATTCAGTACTTC
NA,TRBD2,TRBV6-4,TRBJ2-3,CASSDGAGVSDTQYF,TGTGCCAGCAGTGACGGGGCGGGAGTTTCGGATACGCAGTATTTT
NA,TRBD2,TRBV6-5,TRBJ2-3,CASSSTSALTDTQYF,TGTGCCAGCAGTTCGACTAGCGCCTTAACAGATACGCAGTATTTT
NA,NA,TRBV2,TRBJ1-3,CASSALNTIYF,TGTGCCAGCAGTGCTCTTAACACCATATATTTT
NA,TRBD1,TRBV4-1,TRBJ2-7,CASSPGTGDEQYF,TGCGCCAGCAGCCCAGGGACAGGGGACGAGCAGTACTTC
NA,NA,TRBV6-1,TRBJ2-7,CASSEAGKDEQYF,TGTGCCAGCAGTGAAGCAGGGAAGGACGAGCAGTACTTC
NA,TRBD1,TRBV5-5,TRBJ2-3,CASSPGQFSTDTQYF,TGTGCCAGCAGCCCGGGACAGTTCAGCACAGATACGCAGTATTTT
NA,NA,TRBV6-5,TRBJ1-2,CASSEQGSYGYTF,TGTGCCAGCAGTGAACAGGGAAGCTATGGCTACACCTTC
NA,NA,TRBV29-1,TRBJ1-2,CSVQLDRSGGYTF,TGCAGCGTGCAATTAGACAGGTCCGGTGGCTACACCTTC
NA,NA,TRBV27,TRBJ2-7,CASSLSRQGGDEQYF,TGTGCCAGCAGTTTATCTAGGCAGGGAGGCGACGAGCAGTACTTC
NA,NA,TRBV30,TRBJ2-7,CAWSPDSYYEQYF,TGTGCCTGGTCCCCGGACAGTTACTACGAGCAGTACTTC
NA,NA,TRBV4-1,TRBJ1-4,CASSLWDGDEKLFF,TGCGCCAGCAGCCTGTGGGACGGGGATGAAAAACTGTTTTTT
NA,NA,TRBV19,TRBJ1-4,CASSTQRNEKLFF,TGTGCCAGTAGTACACAAAGAAATGAAAAACTGTTTTTT
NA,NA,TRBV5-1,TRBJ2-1,CASSLDGLARYNEQFF,TGCGCCAGCAGCTTGGACGGGCTAGCAAGATACAATGAGCAGTTCTTC
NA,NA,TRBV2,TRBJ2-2,CASRPTGELFF,TGTGCCAGCAGACCCACCGGGGAGCTGTTTTTT
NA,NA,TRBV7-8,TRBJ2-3,CASGDRGTDTQYF,TGTGCCAGCGGCGACAGAGGCACAGATACGCAGTATTTT
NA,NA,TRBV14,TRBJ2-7,CASSQETGTYEQYF,TGTGCCAGCAGCCAAGAAACGGGGACCTACGAGCAGTACTTC
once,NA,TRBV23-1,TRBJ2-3,CASSQPPQGYFSTDTQYF,TGCGCCAGCAGTCAGCCTCCGCAGGGGTATTTTTCGACAGATACGCAGTATTTT
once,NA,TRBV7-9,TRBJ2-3,CASSFQNGDTQYF,TGTGCCAGCAGCTTTCAGAATGGGGATACGCAGTATTTT
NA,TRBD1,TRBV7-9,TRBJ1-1,CASSKDRVIEAFF,TGTGCCAGCAGCAAGGACAGGGTAATTGAAGCTTTCTTT
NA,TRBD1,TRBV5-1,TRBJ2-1,CASSLGNTGAQFF,TGCGCCAGCAGCTTGGGGAACACAGGGGCGCAGTTCTTC
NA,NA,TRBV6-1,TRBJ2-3,CASRETSTDTQYF,TGTGCCAGCAGAGAGACTAGCACAGATACGCAGTATTTT
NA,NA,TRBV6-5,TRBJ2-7,CASSYSPRPSSYEQYF,TGTGCCAGCAGTTACTCGCCCAGGCCGAGCTCCTACGAGCAGTACTTC
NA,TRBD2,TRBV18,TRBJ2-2,CASSPPGPSGNTGELFF,TGTGCCAGCTCACCACCGGGTCCTAGCGGGAACACCGGGGAGCTGTTTTTT
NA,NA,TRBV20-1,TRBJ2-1,CGSGGEQFF,TGCGGTAGCGGCGGTGAGCAGTTCTTC
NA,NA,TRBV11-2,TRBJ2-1,CASSLAAALNNEQFF,TGTGCCAGCAGCTTAGCGGCAGCGCTTAACAATGAGCAGTTCTTC
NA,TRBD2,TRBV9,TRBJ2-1,CASSVRRLAGEGQFF,TGTGCCAGCAGCGTCCGTAGACTAGCCGGGGAAGGGCAGTTCTTC
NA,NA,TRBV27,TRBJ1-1,CASSRRDILNTEAFF,TGTGCCAGCAGCCGCCGGGACATATTGAACACTGAAGCTTTCTTT
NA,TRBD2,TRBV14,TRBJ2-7,CASSHDGRINRAEQYF,TGTGCCAGCAGCCACGACGGGAGGATCAACCGGGCCGAGCAGTACTTC
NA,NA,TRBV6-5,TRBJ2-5,CASSLGTDPQYF,TGTGCCAGCAGTTTGGGGACTGATCCCCAGTACTTC
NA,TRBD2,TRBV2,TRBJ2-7,CASSGTSGRRGDLEQYF,TGTGCCAGCAGTGGGACTAGCGGGAGACGTGGGGATCTCGAGCAGTACTTC
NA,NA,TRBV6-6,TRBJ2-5,CASSYVTGQETQYF,TGTGCCAGCAGTTACGTGACAGGACAAGAGACCCAGTACTTC
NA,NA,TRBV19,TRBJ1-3,CASSKMSSGNTIYF,TGTGCCAGTAGTAAGATGAGCTCTGGAAACACCATATATTTT
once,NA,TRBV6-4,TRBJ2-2,CASSQARDAGELFF,TGTGCCAGCTCTCAAGCCAGGGACGCCGGGGAGCTGTTTTTT
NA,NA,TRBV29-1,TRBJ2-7,CSVNGLGGKFYEQYF,TGCAGCGTCAATGGCCTCGGGGGCAAATTCTACGAGCAGTACTTC
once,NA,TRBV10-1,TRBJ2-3,CASSEGSSESTDTQYF,TGCGCCAGCAGTGAGGGCTCTAGCGAAAGCACAGATACGCAGTATTTT
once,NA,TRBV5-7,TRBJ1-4,CASSLIGGDGEKLFF,TGTGCCAGCAGCTTGATTGGAGGGGACGGGGAAAAACTGTTTTTT
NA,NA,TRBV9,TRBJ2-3,CASSPRSADTQYF,TGTGCCAGCAGCCCCCGGTCAGCAGATACGCAGTATTTT
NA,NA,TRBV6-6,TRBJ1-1,CASSYGQNTEAFF,TGTGCCAGCAGTTACGGACAGAACACTGAAGCTTTCTTT
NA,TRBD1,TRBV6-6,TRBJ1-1,CASGTGDTEAFF,TGTGCCAGCGGGACAGGGGACACTGAAGCTTTCTTT
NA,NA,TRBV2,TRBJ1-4,CASSRVFNEKLFF,TGTGCCAGCAGTAGGGTTTTTAATGAAAAACTGTTTTTT
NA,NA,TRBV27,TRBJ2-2,CASSLSWGELFF,TGTGCCAGCAGTTTATCGTGGGGGGAGCTGTTTTTT
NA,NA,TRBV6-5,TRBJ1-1,CASGWSGQGTEAFF,TGTGCCAGCGGTTGGTCAGGACAAGGCACTGAAGCTTTCTTT
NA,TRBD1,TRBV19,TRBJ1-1,CASRQGAAEAFF,TGTGCCAGTAGACAGGGGGCGGCTGAAGCTTTCTTT
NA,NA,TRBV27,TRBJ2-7,CASSPMGGGSEQYF,TGTGCCAGCAGTCCAATGGGGGGCGGCTCCGAGCAGTACTTC
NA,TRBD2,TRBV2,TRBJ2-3,CASSDGRAADTQYF,TGTGCCAGCAGTGACGGGAGGGCAGCAGATACGCAGTATTTT
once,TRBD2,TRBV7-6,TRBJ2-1,CASSLVGSSGNEQFF,TGTGCCAGCAGCTTAGTTGGGTCTAGCGGGAATGAGCAGTTCTTC
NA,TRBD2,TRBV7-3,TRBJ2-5,CASSLGAGGRTQYF,TGTGCCAGCAGCTTGGGCGCGGGAGGACGAACTCAGTACTTC
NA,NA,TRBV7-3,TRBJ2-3,CASSLIQGGSTDTQYF,TGTGCCAGCAGCCTGATACAGGGTGGGAGCACAGATACGCAGTATTTT
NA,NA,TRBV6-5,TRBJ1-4,CASSYSYWATNEKLFF,TGTGCCAGCAGTTACTCGTATTGGGCAACTAATGAAAAACTGTTTTTT
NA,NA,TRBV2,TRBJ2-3,CASTEPLRYTQYF,TGTGCCAGCACTGAACCACTTCGGTATACGCAGTATTTT